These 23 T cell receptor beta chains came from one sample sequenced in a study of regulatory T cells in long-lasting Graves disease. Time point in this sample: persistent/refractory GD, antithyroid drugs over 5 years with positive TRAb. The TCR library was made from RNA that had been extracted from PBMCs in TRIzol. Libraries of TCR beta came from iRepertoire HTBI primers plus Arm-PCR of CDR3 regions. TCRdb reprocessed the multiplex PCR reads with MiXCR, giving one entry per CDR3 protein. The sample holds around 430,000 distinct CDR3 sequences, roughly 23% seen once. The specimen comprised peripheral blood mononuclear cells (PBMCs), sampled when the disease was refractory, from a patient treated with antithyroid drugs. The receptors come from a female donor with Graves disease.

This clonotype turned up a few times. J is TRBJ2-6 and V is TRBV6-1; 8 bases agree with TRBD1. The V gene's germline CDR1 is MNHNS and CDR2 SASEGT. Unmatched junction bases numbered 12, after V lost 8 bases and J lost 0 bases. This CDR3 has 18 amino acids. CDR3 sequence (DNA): TGTGCCAGCCTTACGAGGGACAGGTTCGACTCTGGGGCCAACGTCCTGACTTTC. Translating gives CASLTRDRFDSGANVLTF.

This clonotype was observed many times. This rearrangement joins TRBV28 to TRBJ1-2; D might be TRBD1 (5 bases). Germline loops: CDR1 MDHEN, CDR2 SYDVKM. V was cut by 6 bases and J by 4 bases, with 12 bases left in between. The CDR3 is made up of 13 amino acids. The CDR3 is CASRRRGAYGYTF. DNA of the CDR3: TGTGCCAGCAGACGAAGAGGGGCCTATGGCTACACCTTC.

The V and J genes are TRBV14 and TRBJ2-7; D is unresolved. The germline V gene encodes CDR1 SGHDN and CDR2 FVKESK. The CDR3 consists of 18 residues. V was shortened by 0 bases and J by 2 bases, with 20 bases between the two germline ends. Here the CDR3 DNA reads TGTGCCAGCAGCCAAGAAAAAAGTTGGAACAGAAAGACCTACGAGCAGTACTTC. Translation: CASSQEKSWNRKTYEQYF.

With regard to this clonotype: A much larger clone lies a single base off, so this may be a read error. The CDR3 nucleotides are TGTGCCAGCGGGACCCTAGGCAGGGGCAGCTCCTATAATTCACCCCTCCACTTT. It translates to CASGTLGRGSSYNSPLHF. The V gene is TRBV2, the J gene TRBJ1-6; D is perhaps TRBD1 (6 bases). Trimming pared 8 bases from V and 0 bases from J, leaving 20 bases between. The CDR3 runs 18 residues. CDR1 SNHLY and CDR2 FYNNEI come from the germline V gene.

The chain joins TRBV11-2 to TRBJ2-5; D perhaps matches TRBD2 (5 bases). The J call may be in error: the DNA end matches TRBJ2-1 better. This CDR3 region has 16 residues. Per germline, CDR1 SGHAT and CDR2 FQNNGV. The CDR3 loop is CASSLVTPRRSNEQFF. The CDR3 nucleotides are TGTGCCAGCAGCTTAGTAACGCCACGGAGGTCCAATGAGCAGTTCTTC.

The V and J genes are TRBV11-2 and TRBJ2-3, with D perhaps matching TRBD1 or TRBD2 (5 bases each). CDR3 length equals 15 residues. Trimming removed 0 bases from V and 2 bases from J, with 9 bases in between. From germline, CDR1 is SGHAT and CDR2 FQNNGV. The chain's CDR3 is CASSLEWGTTDTQYF. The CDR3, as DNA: TGTGCCAGCAGCTTAGAGTGGGGGACCACAGATACGCAGTATTTT.

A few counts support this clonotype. The CDR3 region is CASSHGTGSTQPQHF. The CDR3 region has the DNA TGTGCCAGTAGCCACGGGACAGGGTCGACTCAGCCCCAGCATTTT. The rearrangement links TRBV19 to TRBJ1-5, with TRBD1 identical over 9 bases. V lost 6 bases and J lost 6; bases outside the gene matches: 9. From germline, CDR1 is LNHDA and CDR2 SQIVND (reference sequence). The CDR3 consists of 15 residues. Looking up the rest from reference TRBV19 and TRBJ1-5 gives the full variable domain: DGGITQSPKYLFRKEGQNVTLSCEQNLNHDAMYWYRQDPGQGLRLIYYSQIVNDFQKGDIAEGYSVSREKKESFPLTVTSAQKNPTAFYLCASSHGTGSTQPQHFGDGTRLSIL.

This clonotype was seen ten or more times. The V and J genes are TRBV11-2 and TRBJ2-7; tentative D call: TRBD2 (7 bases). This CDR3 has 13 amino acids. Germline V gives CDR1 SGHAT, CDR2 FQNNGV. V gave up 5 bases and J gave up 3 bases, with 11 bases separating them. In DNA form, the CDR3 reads TGTGCCAGCAGCACGAGGGGGGGCTACGAGCAGTACTTC. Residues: CASSTRGGYEQYF.

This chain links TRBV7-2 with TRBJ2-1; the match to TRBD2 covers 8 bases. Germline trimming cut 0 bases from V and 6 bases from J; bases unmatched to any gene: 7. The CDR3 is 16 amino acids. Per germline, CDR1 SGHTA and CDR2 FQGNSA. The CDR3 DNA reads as TGTGCCAGCAGCTTAGCTCTGGCGGGGGGCGTCAATGAGCAGTTCTTC. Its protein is CASSLALAGGVNEQFF.

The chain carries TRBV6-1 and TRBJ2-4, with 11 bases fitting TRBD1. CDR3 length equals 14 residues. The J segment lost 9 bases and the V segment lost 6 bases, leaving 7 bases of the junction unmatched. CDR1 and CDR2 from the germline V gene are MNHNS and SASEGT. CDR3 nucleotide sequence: TGTGCCAGCAGACAAGGACAGGGGGCTATCATTCAGTACTTC. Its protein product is CASRQGQGAIIQYF.

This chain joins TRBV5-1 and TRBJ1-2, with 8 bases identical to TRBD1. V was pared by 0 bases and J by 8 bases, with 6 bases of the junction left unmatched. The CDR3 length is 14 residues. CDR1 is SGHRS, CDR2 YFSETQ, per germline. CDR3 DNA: TGCGCCAGCAGCTTGGCGCAGGGGGCTAAAGGCTACACCTTC. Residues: CASSLAQGAKGYTF. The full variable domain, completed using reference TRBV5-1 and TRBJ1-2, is KAGVTQTPRYLIKTRGQQVTLSCSPISGHRSVSWYQQTPGQGLQFLFEYFSETQRNKGNFPGRFSGRQFSNSRSEMNVSTLELGDSALYLCASSLAQGAKGYTFGSGTRLTVV.

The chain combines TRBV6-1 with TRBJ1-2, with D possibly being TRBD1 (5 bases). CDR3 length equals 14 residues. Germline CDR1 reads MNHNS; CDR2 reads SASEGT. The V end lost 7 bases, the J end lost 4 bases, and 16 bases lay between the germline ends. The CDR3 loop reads CASNDREITYGYTF. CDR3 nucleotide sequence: TGTGCCAGCAACGACAGAGAAATAACCTATGGCTACACCTTC.

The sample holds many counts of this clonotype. CDR3 amino acids: CASRLGVGNYGYTF. In nucleotides, the CDR3 is TGTGCCAGCAGATTGGGGGTAGGGAACTATGGCTACACCTTC. The rearrangement joins TRBV28 to TRBJ1-2; D perhaps matches TRBD1 (5 bases). V was trimmed by 6 bases and J by 2 bases, leaving 13 bases between them. CDR1 is MDHEN and CDR2 is SYDVKM in the germline V gene. This CDR3 is built from 14 residues.

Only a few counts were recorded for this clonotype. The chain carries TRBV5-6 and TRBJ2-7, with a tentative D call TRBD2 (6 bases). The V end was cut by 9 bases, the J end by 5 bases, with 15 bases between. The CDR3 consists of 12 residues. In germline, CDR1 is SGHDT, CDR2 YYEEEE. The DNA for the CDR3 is TGTGCCACGGGACTGAATTTCCACGAGCAGTACTTC. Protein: CATGLNFHEQYF.

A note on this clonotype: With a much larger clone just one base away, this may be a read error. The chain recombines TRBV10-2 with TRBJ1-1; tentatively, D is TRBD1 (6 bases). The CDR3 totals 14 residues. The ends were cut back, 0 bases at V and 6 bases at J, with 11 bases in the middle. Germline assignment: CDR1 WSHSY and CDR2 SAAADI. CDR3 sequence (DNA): TGCGCCAGCAGTGAGTCGTACAGGGCCGCTGAAGCTTTCTTT. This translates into CASSESYRAAEAFF.

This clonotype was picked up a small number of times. The CDR3 here is CASSPTVPRNTEAFF. The CDR3 nucleotides are TGTGCCAGCAGCCCGACGGTGCCCAGGAACACTGAAGCTTTCTTT. The V and J genes are TRBV11-2 and TRBJ1-1; D gene unclear. The CDR3 runs to 15 residues. Germline CDR1 and CDR2: SGHAT and FQNNGV. V was shortened by 5 bases and J by 1 base, with 14 bases between the two germline ends.

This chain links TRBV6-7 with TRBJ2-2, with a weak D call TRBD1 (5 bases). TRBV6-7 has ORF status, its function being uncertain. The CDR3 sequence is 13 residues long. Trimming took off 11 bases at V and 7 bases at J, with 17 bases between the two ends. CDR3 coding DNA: TGTGCCTGTTCTAAGGGGTCGGACGGGGAGCTGTTTTTT. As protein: CACSKGSDGELFF.

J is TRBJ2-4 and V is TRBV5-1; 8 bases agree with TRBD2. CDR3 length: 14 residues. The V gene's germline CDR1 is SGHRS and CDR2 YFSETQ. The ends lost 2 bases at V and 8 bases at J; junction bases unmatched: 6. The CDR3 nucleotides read TGCGCCAGCAGCTTAGATAGCGGGGAGGACATTCAGTACTTC. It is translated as CASSLDSGEDIQYF. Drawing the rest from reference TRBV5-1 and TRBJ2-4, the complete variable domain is KAGVTQTPRYLIKTRGQQVTLSCSPISGHRSVSWYQQTPGQGLQFLFEYFSETQRNKGNFPGRFSGRQFSNSRSEMNVSTLELGDSALYLCASSLDSGEDIQYFGAGTRLSVL.

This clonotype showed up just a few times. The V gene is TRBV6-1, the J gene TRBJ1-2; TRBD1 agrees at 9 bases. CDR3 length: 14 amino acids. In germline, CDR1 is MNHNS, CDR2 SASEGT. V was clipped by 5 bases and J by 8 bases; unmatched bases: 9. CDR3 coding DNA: TGTGCCAGCAGTCGCACCCGACAGGGGGACGGCTACACCTTC. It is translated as CASSRTRQGDGYTF.

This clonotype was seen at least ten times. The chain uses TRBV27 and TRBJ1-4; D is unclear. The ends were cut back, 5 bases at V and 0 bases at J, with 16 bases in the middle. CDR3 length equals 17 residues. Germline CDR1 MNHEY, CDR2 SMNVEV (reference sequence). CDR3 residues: CASSQRTLPATNEKLFF. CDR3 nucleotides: TGTGCCAGCAGTCAACGGACCCTCCCGGCAACTAATGAAAAACTGTTTTTT.

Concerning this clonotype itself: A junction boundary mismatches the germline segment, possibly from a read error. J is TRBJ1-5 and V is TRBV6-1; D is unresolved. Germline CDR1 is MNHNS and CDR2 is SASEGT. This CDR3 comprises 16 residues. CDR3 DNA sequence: TGTGCCGGCAGTCTTAAAAGGGATGATAGCAATCAGCCCCAGCATTTT. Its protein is CAGSLKRDDSNQPQHF.

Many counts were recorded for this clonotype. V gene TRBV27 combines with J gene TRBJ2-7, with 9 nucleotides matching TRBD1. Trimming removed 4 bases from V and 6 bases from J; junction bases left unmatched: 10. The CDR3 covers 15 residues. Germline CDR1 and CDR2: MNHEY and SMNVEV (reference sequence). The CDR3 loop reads CASSSPGQGFSEQYF. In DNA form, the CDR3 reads TGTGCCAGCAGTTCACCGGGACAGGGTTTTTCCGAGCAGTACTTC.

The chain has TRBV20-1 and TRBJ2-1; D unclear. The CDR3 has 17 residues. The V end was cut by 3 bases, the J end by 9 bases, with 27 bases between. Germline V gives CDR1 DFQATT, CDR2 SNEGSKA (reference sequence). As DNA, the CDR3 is TGCAGTGCTAGCTCCCTTTTAGGGCAGAGACTTGTCATTGAGCAGTTCTTC. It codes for CSASSLLGQRLVIEQFF.